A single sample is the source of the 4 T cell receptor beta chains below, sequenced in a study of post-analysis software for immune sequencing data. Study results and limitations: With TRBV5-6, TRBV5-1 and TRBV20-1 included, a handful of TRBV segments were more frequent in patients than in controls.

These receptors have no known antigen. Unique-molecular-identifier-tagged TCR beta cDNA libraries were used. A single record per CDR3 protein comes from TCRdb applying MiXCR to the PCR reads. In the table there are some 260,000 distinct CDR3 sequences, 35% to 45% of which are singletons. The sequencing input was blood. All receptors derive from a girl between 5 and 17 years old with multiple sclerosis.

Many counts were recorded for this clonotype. The DNA for the CDR3 is TGTGCCACCCGTAGGGGGGCGGGAGAGACCCAGTACTTC. Translated: CATRRGAGETQYF. The chain recombines TRBV15 with TRBJ2-5; perhaps D is TRBD1 or TRBD2 (6 bases each). V was clipped by 8 bases and J by 4 bases, with 14 bases between them. The CDR3 contains 13 residues. Germline assignment: CDR1 LNHNV and CDR2 YYDKDF (reference sequence).

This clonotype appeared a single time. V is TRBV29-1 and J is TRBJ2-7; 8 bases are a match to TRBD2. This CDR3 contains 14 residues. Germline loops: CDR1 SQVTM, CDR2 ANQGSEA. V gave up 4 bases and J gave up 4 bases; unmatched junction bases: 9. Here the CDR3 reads CSVVGTSGSYEQYF. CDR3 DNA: TGCAGCGTTGTAGGGACTAGTGGATCTTACGAGCAGTACTTC.

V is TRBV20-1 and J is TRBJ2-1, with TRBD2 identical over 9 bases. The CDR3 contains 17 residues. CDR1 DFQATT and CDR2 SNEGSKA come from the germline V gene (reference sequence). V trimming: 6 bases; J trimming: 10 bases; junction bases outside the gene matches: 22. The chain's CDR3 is CSAIPAPRGGPYHEQFF. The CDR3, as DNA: TGCAGTGCCATCCCTGCCCCGCGGGGGGGCCCTTACCACGAGCAGTTCTTC.

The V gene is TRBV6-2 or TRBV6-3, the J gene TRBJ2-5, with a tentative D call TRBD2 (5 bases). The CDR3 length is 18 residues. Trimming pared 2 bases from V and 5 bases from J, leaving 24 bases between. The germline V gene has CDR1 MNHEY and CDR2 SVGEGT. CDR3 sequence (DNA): TGTGCCAGCAGTTACCCAGGACCTCGGGAAGGGTTCGGTGAGACCCAGTACTTC. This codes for CASSYPGPREGFGETQYF.